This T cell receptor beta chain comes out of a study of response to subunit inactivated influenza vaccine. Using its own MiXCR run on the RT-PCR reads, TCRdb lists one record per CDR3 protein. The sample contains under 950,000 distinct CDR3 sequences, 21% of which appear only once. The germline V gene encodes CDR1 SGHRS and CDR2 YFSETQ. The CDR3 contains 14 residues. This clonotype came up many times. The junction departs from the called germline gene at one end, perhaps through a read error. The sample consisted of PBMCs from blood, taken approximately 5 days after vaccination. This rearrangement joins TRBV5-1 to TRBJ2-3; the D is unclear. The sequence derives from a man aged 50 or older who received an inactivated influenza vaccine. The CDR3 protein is CASSLGQTTDTQYF. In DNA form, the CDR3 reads TGTGCCAGCAGTTTAGGTCAGACCACAGATACGCAGTATTTT.